The 19 T cell receptor beta chains listed next were all sequenced from one sample in a study of CD8+ T cells in alopecia areata. In each case, RNA was isolated and then reverse transcribed into cDNA as the sequencing template. Sequencing was performed with immunoSEQ multiplex PCR; in TCRdb, only in-frame clones are kept and a portion is missing. The repertoire holds 200,000 to 250,000 clones, with 50% to 60% as singletons. Treatment noted: oral pan-JAK inhibitor, 5-10 mg twice daily. The sequences come from CD4+ T cells sorted from blood, collected at week 4, from a patient treated with tofacitinib. The origin of the receptors is a human donor with alopecia areata.

The chain carries TRBV11-1 and TRBJ1-6; maybe TRBD1 (6 bases). The CDR3 is 14 residues long. Between the trimmed V and J ends, which lost 2 bases and 10 bases, there was a span of 12 bases. Germline V gene data show CDR1 as SGHAT and CDR2 as FQDESV (reference sequence). CDR3 loop: CASSLSGDASPLHF. In DNA, the CDR3 is TGTGCCAGCAGCTTATCAGGGGATGCGTCACCCCTCCACTTT.

The chain links TRBV9 to TRBJ2-1; D ambiguous. V was pared by 0 bases and J by 9 bases, with 16 bases between. In germline, CDR1 is SGDLS, CDR2 YYNGEE. The CDR3 sequence is 15 residues long. CDR3 amino acids: CASSVETARWSEQFF. The DNA for the CDR3 is TGTGCCAGCAGCGTAGAGACCGCGCGTTGGAGTGAGCAGTTCTTC.

Ten or more counts support this clone. The rearrangement links TRBV9 to TRBJ1-1; D is unclear. V lost 4 bases to trimming and J lost 1 base, with 11 bases between them. Germline CDR1 and CDR2: SGDLS and YYNGEE. The CDR3 contains 14 residues. The CDR3 DNA is TGTGCCAGCAGCCACGGGATGGAGAACACTGAAGCTTTCTTT. Translation: CASSHGMENTEAFF. Supplemented by reference TRBV9 and TRBJ1-1, the full variable domain reads DSGVTQTPKHLITATGQRVTLRCSPRSGDLSVYWYQQSLDQGLQFLIQYYNGEERAKGNILERFSAQQFPDLHSELNLSSLELGDSALYFCASSHGMENTEAFFGQGTRLTVV.

The chain uses TRBV7-2 and TRBJ2-4; 10 nucleotides line up with TRBD1. Germline lookup yields CDR1 SGHTA and CDR2 FQGNSA. The CDR3 has 15 amino acids. V gave up 5 bases and J gave up 5 bases; unmatched junction bases: 6. CDR3 nucleotides: TGTGCCAGCAGCCGGACCGGGACAGGGGAAAACATTCAGTACTTC. Amino acid sequence: CASSRTGTGENIQYF.

This clone was detected only a few times. This chain uses TRBV14 with TRBJ1-1; D unresolved. V lost 1 base to trimming and J lost 0 bases, with 15 bases between them. The CDR3 is 17 amino acids. CDR1 and CDR2 (germline): SGHDN, FVKESK. The CDR3 region is CASSQVLEYKLNTEAFF. CDR3 sequence (DNA): TGTGCCAGCAGCCAAGTTTTGGAATACAAACTGAACACTGAAGCTTTCTTT.

This chain joins TRBV20-1 and TRBJ2-1; D not certain. Germline CDR1 is DFQATT and CDR2 is SNEGSKA (reference sequence). CDR3 length: 11 amino acids. V lost 0 bases, J lost 8 bases, and 5 bases lay in between. The CDR3 region is CSAREVHEQFF. In DNA form, the CDR3 reads TGCAGTGCTAGAGAAGTCCATGAGCAGTTCTTC.

The chain joins TRBV29-1 to TRBJ1-1; D gene uncertain. Trimming shortened V by 8 bases and J by 0 bases, and 10 bases separated the two germline ends. Germline V gives CDR1 SQVTM, CDR2 ANQGSEA. This CDR3 is 12 amino acids long. CDR3 bases: TGCAGCTTCCTCCCAGTGAACACTGAAGCTTTCTTT. Its translation is CSFLPVNTEAFF.

The gene calls are TRBV5-6 and TRBJ2-5, with a weak D call TRBD2 (6 bases). Trimming cost V 0 bases and J 4 bases, with 13 bases left between them. This CDR3 spans 15 amino acids. Per germline, CDR1 SGHDT and CDR2 YYEEEE. CDR3 protein: CASSLAGPGGETQYF. The CDR3 region has the DNA TGTGCCAGCAGCTTGGCCGGTCCCGGGGGAGAGACCCAGTACTTC.

This clone was counted only a few times. V gene TRBV10-3 combines with J gene TRBJ1-2; possible D gene TRBD1, 6 bases. Germline lookup yields CDR1 ENHRY and CDR2 SYGVKD. The V and J ends lost 4 bases and 8 bases respectively, with 11 bases between them. The CDR3 loop spans 12 amino acids. The CDR3 nucleotides are TGTGCCATCAGTGGGGACATCGCGGGCTACACCTTC. Translation: CAISGDIAGYTF.

This clone was counted only a few times. The CDR3: CASTLTGDSYGYTF. CDR3 sequence (DNA): TGTGCCAGCACCCTGACAGGGGACTCGTATGGCTACACCTTC. The chain employs TRBV2 and TRBJ1-2; 8 bases fit TRBD1. In germline, CDR1 is SNHLY, CDR2 FYNNEI. With V trimmed by 7 bases and J by 5 bases, 9 bases remained unmatched. The CDR3 covers 14 residues.

The J gene is TRBJ2-5, the V gene TRBV29-1; 8 bases match TRBD2. There are 14 residues in the CDR3. Germline V gene lookup returns CDR1 SQVTM and CDR2 ANQGSEA. J was trimmed by 3 bases and V by 6 bases; bases with no gene match: 9. CDR3 bases: TGCAGCGTGCCGACCCCACTAGCGGAAGAGACCCAGTACTTC. Residues: CSVPTPLAEETQYF.

The chain employs TRBV5-1 and TRBJ2-7; 7 positions match TRBD2. This CDR3 contains 16 residues. Germline CDR1 and CDR2: SGHRS and YFSETQ. V was pared by 5 bases and J by 2 bases, with 13 bases of the junction left unmatched. For the CDR3, the DNA is TGCGCCAGCAGGGCCTTCCCGGCTAGCGGAACCTACGAGCAGTACTTC. It translates to CASRAFPASGTYEQYF.

This clone was counted a few times. The rearrangement links TRBV6-5 to TRBJ1-4; no clear D. Deletions cut 0 bases from V and 8 bases from J, with 4 bases between. Germline-derived CDR1 and CDR2 are MNHEY and SVGAGI. This CDR3 comprises 12 residues. CDR3: CASSYSGEKLFF. The CDR3, as DNA: TGTGCCAGCAGTTACTCTGGAGAAAAACTGTTTTTT.

About this clone itself: Other DNA sequences from this sample encode an identical CDR3 as well. V usage is TRBV5-1 and J usage is TRBJ2-7, with unresolved D. Germline lookup yields CDR1 SGHRS and CDR2 YFSETQ. Trimming pared 0 bases from V and 0 bases from J, leaving 10 bases between. The CDR3 runs 15 residues. CDR3 coding DNA: TGCGCCAGCAGCTTGGATCCCCCAAGCTCCTACGAGCAGTACTTC. Encoded protein: CASSLDPPSSYEQYF.

The rearrangement joins TRBV5-1 to TRBJ1-1; 8 bases fit TRBD1. The germline CDR1 and CDR2 sequences are SGHRS and YFSETQ. The CDR3 spans 14 residues. The J segment lost 0 bases and the V segment lost 3 bases, leaving 1 base of the junction unmatched. CDR3 in DNA: TGCGCCAGCAGCTCGACAGGGGTGAACACTGAAGCTTTCTTT. This codes for CASSSTGVNTEAFF.

This clone occurred a few times. The rearrangement uses TRBV5-1 and TRBJ2-1, with unresolved D. Trimming took off 0 bases at V and 9 bases at J, with 7 bases between the two ends. In germline, CDR1 is SGHRS, CDR2 YFSETQ. The CDR3 sequence is 12 residues long. Here the CDR3 reads CASSLGASEQFF. DNA of the CDR3: TGCGCCAGCAGCTTGGGTGCCAGTGAGCAGTTCTTC.

Only a few counts were recorded for this clone. V and J are TRBV25-1 and TRBJ1-1; D is uncertain. V was trimmed by 1 base and J by 1 base, leaving 7 bases between them. Per the germline V gene, CDR1 is MGHDK and CDR2 is SYGVNS. The CDR3 spans 14 residues. CDR3: CASSEWQWNTEAFF. CDR3 in DNA: TGTGCCAGCAGTGAATGGCAGTGGAACACTGAAGCTTTCTTT.

Here the CDR3 reads CASSFRQGVNTGELFF. CDR3 in DNA: TGCGCCAGCAGCTTTCGACAGGGGGTTAACACCGGGGAGCTGTTTTTT. V and J are TRBV5-1 and TRBJ2-2; 9 bases fit TRBD1. Germline V gene lookup returns CDR1 SGHRS and CDR2 YFSETQ. The CDR3 contains 16 residues. Germline trimming cut 2 bases from V and 2 bases from J; bases unmatched to any gene: 4.

Remarks on this clone: Different DNA sequences within this sample yield the same CDR3. J is TRBJ1-1 and V is TRBV29-1; D ambiguous. This CDR3 is built from 11 residues. CDR1 and CDR2 from the germline V gene are SQVTM and ANQGSEA. V lost 8 bases to trimming and J lost 1 base, with 8 bases between them. The CDR3 spells CSFRENTEAFF. The CDR3, as DNA: TGCAGCTTCCGGGAGAACACTGAAGCTTTCTTT.